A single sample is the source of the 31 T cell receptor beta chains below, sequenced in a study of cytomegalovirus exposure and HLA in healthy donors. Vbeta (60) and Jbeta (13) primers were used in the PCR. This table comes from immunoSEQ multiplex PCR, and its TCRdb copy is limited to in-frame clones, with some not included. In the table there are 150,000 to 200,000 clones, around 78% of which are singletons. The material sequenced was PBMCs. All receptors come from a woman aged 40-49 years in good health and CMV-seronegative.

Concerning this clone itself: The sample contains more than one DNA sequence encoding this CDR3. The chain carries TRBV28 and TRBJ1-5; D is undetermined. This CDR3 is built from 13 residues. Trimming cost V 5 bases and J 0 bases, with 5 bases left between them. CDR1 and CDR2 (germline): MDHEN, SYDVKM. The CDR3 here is CASSPDSNQPQHF. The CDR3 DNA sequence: TGTGCCAGCAGTCCAGATAGCAATCAGCCCCAGCATTTT. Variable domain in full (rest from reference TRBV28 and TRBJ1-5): DVKVTQSSRYLVKRTGEKVFLECVQDMDHENMFWYRQDPGLGLRLIYFSYDVKMKEKGDIPEGYSVSREKKERFSLILESASTNQTSMYLCASSPDSNQPQHFGDGTRLSIL.

CDR3 region: CAWRLTGDEKLFF. The CDR3 coding sequence is TGTGCCTGGAGACTTACCGGGGATGAAAAACTGTTTTTT. The genes are TRBV30 and TRBJ1-4; no clear D. Trimming took 3 bases from V and 6 from J, leaving 11 bases between them. The CDR3 totals 13 residues. CDR1 GTSNPN and CDR2 SVGIG come from the germline V gene (reference sequence).

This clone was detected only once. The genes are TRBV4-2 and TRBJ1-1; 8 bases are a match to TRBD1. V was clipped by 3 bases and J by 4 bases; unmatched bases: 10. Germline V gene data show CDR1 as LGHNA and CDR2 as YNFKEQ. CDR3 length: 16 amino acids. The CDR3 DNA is TGTGCCAGCAGCCAGGCGGGACAGGCCATTGGCACTGAAGCTTTCTTT. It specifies CASSQAGQAIGTEAFF.

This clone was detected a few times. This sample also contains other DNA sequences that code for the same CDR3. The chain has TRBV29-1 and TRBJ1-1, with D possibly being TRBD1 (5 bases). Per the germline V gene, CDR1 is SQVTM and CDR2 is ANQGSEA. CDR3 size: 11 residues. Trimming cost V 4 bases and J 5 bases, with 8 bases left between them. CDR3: CSVGGGTEAFF. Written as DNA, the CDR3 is TGCAGCGTTGGGGGGGGGACTGAAGCTTTCTTT.

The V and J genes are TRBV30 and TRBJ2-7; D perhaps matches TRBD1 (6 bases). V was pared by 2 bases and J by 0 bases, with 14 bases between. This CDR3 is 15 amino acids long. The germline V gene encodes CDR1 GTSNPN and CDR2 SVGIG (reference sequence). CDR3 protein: CAWSTGLAGSYEQYF. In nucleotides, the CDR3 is TGTGCCTGGAGTACAGGGCTGGCGGGCTCCTACGAGCAGTACTTC.

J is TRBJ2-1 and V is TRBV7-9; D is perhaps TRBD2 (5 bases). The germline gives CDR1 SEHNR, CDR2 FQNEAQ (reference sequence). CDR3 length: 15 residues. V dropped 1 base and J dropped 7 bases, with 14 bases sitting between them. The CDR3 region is CASSLGERLRNEQFF. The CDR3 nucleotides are TGTGCCAGCAGCTTAGGAGAGCGGCTTCGGAATGAGCAGTTCTTC.

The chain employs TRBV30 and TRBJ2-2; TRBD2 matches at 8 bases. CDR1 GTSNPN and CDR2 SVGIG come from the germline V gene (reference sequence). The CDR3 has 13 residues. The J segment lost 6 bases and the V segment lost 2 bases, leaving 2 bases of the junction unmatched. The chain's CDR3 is CAWSLTSAGELFF. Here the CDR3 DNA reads TGTGCCTGGAGTTTGACTAGCGCCGGGGAGCTGTTTTTT.

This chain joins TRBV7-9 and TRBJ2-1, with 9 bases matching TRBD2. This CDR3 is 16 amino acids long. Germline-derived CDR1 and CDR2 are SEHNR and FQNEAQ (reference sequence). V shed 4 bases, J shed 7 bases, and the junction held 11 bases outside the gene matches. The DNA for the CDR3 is TGTGCCAGCAGCTGGAGTAGCGGGGGAAGAGCGAATGAGCAGTTCTTC. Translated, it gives CASSWSSGGRANEQFF.

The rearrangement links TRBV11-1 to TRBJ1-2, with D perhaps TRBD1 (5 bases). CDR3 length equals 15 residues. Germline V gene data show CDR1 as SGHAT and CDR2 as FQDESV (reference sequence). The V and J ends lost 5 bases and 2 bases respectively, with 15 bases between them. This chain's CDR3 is CASSLSRATNYGYTF. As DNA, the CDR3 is TGTGCCAGCAGCCTATCCAGGGCTACGAACTATGGCTACACCTTC.

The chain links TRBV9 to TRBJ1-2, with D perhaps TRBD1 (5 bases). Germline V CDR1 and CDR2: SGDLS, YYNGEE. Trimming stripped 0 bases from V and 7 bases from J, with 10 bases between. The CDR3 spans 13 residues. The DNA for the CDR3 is TGTGCCAGCAGCGTAGTCCCCGACAGTGGCTACACCTTC. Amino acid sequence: CASSVVPDSGYTF.

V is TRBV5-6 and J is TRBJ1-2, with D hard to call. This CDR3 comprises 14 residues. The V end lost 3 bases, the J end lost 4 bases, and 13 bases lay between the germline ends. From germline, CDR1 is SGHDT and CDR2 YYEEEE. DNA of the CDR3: TGTGCCAGCAGCTCCAAGGGAGGATCCTATGGCTACACCTTC. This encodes CASSSKGGSYGYTF.

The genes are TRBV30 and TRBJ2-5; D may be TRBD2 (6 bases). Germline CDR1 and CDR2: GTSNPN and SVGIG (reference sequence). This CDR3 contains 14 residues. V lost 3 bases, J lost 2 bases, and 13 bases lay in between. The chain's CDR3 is CAWSLGGVQETQYF. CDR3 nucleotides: TGTGCCTGGAGCCTGGGGGGAGTTCAAGAGACCCAGTACTTC.

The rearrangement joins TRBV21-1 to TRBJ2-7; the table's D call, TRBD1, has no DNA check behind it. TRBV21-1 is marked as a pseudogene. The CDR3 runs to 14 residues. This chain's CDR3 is CASSVRDRDYEQYF. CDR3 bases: TGTGCCAGCAGCGTCCGGGACAGGGACTACGAGCAGTACTTC.

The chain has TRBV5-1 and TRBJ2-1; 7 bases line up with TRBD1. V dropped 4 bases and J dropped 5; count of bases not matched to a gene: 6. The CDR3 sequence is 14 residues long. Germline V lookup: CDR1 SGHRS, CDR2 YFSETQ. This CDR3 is CASSQGTANNEQFF. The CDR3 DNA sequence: TGCGCCAGCAGCCAAGGGACAGCAAACAATGAGCAGTTCTTC.

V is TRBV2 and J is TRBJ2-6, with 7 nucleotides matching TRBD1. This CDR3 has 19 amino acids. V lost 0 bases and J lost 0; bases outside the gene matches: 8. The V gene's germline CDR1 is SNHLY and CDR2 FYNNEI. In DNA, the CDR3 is TGTGCCAGCAGTGAAGCGATCGGGACAGCCAACTCTGGGGCCAACGTCCTGACTTTC. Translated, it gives CASSEAIGTANSGANVLTF.

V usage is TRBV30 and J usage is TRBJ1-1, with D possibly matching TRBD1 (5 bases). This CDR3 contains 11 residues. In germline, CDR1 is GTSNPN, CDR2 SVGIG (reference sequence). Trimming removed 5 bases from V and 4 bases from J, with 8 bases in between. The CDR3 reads CAWGAPTEAFF. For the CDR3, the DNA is TGTGCCTGGGGGGCCCCCACTGAAGCTTTCTTT.

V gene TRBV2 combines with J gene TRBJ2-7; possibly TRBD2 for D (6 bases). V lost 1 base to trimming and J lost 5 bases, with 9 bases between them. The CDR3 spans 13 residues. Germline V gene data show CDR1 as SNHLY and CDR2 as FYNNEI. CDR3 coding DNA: TGTGCCAGCAGTGAAGGGGCGGGGAACGAGCAGTACTTC. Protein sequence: CASSEGAGNEQYF.

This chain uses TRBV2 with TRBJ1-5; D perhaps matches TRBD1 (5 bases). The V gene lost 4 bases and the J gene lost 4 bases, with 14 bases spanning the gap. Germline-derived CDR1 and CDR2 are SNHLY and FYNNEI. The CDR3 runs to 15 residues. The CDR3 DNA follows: TGTGCCAGCAGTGGGGGACTCCTGACTAATCAGCCCCAGCATTTT. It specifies CASSGGLLTNQPQHF.

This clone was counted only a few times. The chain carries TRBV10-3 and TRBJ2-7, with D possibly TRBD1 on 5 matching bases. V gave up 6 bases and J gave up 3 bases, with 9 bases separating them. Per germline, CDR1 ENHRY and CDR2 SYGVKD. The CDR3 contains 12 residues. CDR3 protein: CAIRDTIYEQYF. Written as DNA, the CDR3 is TGTGCCATCAGGGACACAATCTACGAGCAGTACTTC.

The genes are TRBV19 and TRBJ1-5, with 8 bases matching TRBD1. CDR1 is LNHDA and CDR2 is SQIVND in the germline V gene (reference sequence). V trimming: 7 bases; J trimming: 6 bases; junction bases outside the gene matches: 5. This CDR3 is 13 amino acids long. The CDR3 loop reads CASNDRGGQPQHF. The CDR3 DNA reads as TGTGCCAGTAATGACAGGGGAGGTCAGCCCCAGCATTTT.

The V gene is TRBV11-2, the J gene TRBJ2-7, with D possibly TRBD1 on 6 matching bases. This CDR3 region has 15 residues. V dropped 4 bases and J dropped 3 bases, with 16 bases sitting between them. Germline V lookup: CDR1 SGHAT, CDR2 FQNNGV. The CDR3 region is CASSSLDSQHYEQYF. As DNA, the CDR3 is TGTGCCAGCAGCTCCTTGGACAGTCAACACTACGAGCAGTACTTC.

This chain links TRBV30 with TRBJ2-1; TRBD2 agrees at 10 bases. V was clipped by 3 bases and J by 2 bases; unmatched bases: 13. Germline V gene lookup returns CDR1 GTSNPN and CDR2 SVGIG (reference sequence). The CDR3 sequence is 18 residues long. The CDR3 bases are TGTGCCTGGAGCCGGTACATGGGGACTAGCGACACCTACAATGAGCAGTTCTTC. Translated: CAWSRYMGTSDTYNEQFF. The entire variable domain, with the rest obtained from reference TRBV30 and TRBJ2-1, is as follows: SQTIHQWPATLVQPVGSPLSLECTVEGTSNPNLYWYRQAAGRGLQLLFYSVGIGQISSEVPQNLSASRPQDRQFILSSKKLLLSDSGFYLCAWSRYMGTSDTYNEQFFGPGTRLTVL.

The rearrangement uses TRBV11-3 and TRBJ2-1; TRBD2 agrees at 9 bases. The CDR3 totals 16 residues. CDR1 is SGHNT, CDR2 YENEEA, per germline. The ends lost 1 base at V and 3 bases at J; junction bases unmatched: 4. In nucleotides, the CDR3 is TGTGCCAGCAGCTTAGGGGCGACTAGCGGCTACAATGAGCAGTTCTTC. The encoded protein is CASSLGATSGYNEQFF.

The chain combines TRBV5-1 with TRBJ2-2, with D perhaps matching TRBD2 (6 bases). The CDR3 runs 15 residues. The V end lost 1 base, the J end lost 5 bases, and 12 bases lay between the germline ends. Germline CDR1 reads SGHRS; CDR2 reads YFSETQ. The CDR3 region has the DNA TGCGCCAGCAGCTTGACTAGCCTGTGGACCGGGGAGCTGTTTTTT. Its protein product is CASSLTSLWTGELFF.

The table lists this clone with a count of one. Here the CDR3 DNA reads TGTGCCAGCAGGGCTTGGGGCCCTGGGGACACCATATATTTT. Its translation: CASRAWGPGDTIYF. V is TRBV28 and J is TRBJ1-3; D may be TRBD1 (5 bases). Germline CDR1 and CDR2: MDHEN and SYDVKM. The CDR3 spans 14 residues. Between the trimmed V and J ends, which lost 6 bases and 8 bases, there was a span of 17 bases.

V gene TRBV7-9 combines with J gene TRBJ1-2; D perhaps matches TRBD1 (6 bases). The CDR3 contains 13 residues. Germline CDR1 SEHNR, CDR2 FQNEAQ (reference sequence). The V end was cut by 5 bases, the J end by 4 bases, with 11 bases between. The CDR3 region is CASSPQGPYGYTF. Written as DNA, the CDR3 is TGTGCCAGCAGCCCACAGGGCCCCTATGGCTACACCTTC.

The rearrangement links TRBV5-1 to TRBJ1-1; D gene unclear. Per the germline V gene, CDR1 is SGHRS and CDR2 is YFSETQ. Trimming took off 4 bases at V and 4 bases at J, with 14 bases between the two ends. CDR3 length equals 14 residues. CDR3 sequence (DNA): TGCGCCAGCAGCGTAACGGAGCGGGTCACTGAAGCTTTCTTT. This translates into CASSVTERVTEAFF.

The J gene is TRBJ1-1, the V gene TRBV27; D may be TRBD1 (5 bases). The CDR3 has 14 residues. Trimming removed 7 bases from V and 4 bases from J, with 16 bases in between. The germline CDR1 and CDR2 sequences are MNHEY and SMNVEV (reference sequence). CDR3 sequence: CASIDSGAGTEAFF. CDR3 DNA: TGTGCCAGCATTGATTCTGGGGCAGGCACTGAAGCTTTCTTT.

CDR3 in amino acids: CASSEAGENTEAFF. CDR3 DNA: TGTGCCAGCAGTGAAGCAGGGGAGAACACTGAAGCTTTCTTT. V gene TRBV2 combines with J gene TRBJ1-1; D is perhaps TRBD1 (5 bases). Deletions cut 0 bases from V and 1 base from J, with 6 bases between. This CDR3 region has 14 residues. From germline, CDR1 is SNHLY and CDR2 FYNNEI.

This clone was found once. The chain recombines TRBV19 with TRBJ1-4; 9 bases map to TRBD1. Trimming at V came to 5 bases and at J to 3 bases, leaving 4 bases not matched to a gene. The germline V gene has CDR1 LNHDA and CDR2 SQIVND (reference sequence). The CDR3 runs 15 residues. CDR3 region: CASSPTGGPNEKLFF. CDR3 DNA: TGTGCCAGTAGTCCGACAGGGGGACCTAATGAAAAACTGTTTTTT.

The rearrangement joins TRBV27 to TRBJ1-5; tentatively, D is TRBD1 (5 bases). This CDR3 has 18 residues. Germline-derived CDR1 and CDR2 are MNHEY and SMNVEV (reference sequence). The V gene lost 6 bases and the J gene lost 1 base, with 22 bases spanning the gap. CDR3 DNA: TGTGCCAGCAGCCGTAGTGGGGGGGGGACGGGAAGCAATCAGCCCCAGCATTTT. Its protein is CASSRSGGGTGSNQPQHF.